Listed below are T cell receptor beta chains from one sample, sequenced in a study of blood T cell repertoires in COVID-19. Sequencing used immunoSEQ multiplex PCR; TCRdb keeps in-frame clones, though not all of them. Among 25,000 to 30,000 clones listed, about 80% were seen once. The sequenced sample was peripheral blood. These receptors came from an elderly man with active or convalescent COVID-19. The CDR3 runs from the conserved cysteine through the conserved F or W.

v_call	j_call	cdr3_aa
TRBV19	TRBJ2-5	CASSKNSGPQETQYF
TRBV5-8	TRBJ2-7	CASSPAYEQYF
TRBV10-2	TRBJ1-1	CASSPPDRVNTEAFF
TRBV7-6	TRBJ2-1	CASSSLTGSEALNEQFF
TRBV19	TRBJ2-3	CASNWDRGSDTQYF
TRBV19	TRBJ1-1	CASSIQQGFVFF
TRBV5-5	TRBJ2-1	CASSPGPEGEQFF
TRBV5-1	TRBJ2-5	CASSRDLATQETQYF
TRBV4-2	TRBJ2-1	CASSQALSVSAGNEQFF
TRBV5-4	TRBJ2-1	CASSSRQGWDEQFF
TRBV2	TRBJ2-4	CASNLDRVVTKNIQYF
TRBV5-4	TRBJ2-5	CASSLGPLGSEETQYF